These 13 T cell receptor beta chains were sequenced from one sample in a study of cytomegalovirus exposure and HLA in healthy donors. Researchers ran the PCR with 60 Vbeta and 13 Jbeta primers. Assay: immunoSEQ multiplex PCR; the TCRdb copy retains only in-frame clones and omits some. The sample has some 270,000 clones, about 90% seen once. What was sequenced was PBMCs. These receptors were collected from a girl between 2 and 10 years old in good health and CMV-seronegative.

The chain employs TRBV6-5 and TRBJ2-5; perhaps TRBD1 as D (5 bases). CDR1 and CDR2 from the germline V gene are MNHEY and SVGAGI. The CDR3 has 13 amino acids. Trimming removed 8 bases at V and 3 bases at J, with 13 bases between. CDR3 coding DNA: TGTGCCAGCCCAGTGTTAGGGGAAGAGACCCAGTACTTC. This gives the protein CASPVLGEETQYF.

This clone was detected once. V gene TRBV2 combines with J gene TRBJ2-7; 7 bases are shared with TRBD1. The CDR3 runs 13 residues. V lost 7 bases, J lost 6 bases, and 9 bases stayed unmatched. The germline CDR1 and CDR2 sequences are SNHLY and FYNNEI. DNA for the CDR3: TGTGCCAGCATCTCCAACAGGGGACGCGAGCAGTACTTC. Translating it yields CASISNRGREQYF.

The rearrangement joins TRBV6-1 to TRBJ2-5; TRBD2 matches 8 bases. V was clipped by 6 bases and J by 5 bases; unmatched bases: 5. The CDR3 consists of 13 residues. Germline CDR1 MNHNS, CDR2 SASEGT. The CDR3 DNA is TGTGCCAGCAGCCGGACTAGCTTGGAGACCCAGTACTTC. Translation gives CASSRTSLETQYF.

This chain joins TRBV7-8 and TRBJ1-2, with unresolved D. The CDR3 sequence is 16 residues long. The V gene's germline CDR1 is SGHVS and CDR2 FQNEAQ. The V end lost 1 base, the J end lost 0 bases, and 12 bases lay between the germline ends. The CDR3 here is CASSLVRGRANYGYTF. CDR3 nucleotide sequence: TGTGCCAGCAGCTTAGTGAGAGGCCGAGCTAACTATGGCTACACCTTC.

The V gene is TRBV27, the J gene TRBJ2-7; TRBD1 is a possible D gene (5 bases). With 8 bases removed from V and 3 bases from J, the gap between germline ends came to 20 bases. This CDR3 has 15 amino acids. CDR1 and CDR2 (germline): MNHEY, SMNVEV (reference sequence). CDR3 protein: CASALLDRSNYEQYF. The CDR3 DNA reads TGTGCCAGCGCCCTTTTAGACAGATCCAACTACGAGCAGTACTTC.

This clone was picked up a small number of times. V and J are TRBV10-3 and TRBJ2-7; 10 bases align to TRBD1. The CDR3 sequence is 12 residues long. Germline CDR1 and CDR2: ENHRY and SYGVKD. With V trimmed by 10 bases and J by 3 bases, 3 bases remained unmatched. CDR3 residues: CATGDRGYEQYF. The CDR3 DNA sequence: TGTGCCACCGGGGACAGGGGCTACGAGCAGTACTTC.

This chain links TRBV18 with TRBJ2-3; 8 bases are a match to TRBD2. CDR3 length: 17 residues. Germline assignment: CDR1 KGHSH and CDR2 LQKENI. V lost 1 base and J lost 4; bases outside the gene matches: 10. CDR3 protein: CASSPLATSEIADTQYF. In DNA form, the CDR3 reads TGTGCCAGCTCACCACTCGCGACTAGCGAGATTGCAGATACGCAGTATTTT.

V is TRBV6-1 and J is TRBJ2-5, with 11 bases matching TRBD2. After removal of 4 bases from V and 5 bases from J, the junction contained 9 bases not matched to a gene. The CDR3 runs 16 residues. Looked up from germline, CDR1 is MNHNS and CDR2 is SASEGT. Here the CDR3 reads CASSAGTSGLRETQYF. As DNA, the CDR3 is TGTGCCAGCAGTGCCGGGACTAGCGGCCTAAGGGAGACCCAGTACTTC.

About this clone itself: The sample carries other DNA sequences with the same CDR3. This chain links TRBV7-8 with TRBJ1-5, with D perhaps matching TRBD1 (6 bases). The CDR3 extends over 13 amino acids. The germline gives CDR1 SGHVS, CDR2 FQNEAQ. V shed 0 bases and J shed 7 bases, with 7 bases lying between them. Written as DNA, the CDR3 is TGTGCCAGCAGCTTAGCTCAGGGGCAGCCCCAGCATTTT. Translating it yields CASSLAQGQPQHF.

CDR3 protein: CASSSPSGGWETQYF. In nucleotides, the CDR3 is TGTGCCAGCAGCTCCCCTAGCGGGGGGTGGGAGACCCAGTACTTC. The chain carries TRBV9 and TRBJ2-5; 11 bases map to TRBD2. The length of the CDR3 is 15 residues. After removal of 4 bases from V and 5 bases from J, the junction contained 7 bases not matched to a gene. Germline CDR1 and CDR2: SGDLS and YYNGEE. Based on the CDR3 plus reference TRBV9 and TRBJ2-5, the full variable domain is DSGVTQTPKHLITATGQRVTLRCSPRSGDLSVYWYQQSLDQGLQFLIQYYNGEERAKGNILERFSAQQFPDLHSELNLSSLELGDSALYFCASSSPSGGWETQYFGPGTRLLVL.

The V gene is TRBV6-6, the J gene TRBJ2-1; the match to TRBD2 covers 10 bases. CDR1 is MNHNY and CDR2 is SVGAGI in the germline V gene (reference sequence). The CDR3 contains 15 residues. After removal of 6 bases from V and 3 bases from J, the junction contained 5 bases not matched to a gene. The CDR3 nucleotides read TGTGCCAGCAGCCCTAGCGGGAGTTTCTACAATGAGCAGTTCTTC. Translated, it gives CASSPSGSFYNEQFF.

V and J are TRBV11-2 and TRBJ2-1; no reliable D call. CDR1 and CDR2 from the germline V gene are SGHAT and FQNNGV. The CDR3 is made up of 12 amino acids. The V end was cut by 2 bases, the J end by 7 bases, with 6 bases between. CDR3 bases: TGTGCCAGCAGCTTATTTTTAAATGAGCAGTTCTTC. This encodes CASSLFLNEQFF.

Written as DNA, the CDR3 is TGCGCCAGCAGCCAAGATAATCTAGGCCAAGAGACCCAGTACTTC. Translation gives CASSQDNLGQETQYF. This chain connects TRBV4-1 to TRBJ2-5; D unclear. V was cut by 0 bases and J by 1 base, with 9 bases left in between. Germline CDR1 and CDR2: MGHRA and YSYEKL. CDR3 length: 15 amino acids.